A selection of T cell receptor beta chains follows, all from one sample in a study of lymphopenia after photon versus proton radiotherapy. The assay was immunoSEQ multiplex PCR, and TCRdb's table has in-frame clones only and misses some. The table has approximately 65,000 clones, more than 75% seen once. The sequences come from peripheral blood, collected from a patient treated with proton-based radiotherapy. The receptors originated from a man older than 75 with esophageal cancer. CDR3s include the opening cysteine and the closing phenylalanine or tryptophan. A D gene is named only where the DNA matches it firmly. Clone size appears in some rows only: once, few, many, or a class for an expanded clone.

>TRBV6-5|TRBJ2-5|.|.
CASGQRGAPLKTQYF
TGTGCCAGCGGCCAGAGGGGGGCCCCGTTGAAGACCCAGTACTTC
>TRBV5-6|TRBJ1-1|.|.
CASSLLSGGAGEAFF
TGTGCCAGCAGCTTACTCTCCGGGGGGGCTGGCGAAGCTTTCTTT
>TRBV6-5|TRBJ2-7|once|TRBD2
CASSYVSGRGADEQYF
TGTGCCAGCAGTTACGTTAGCGGGAGGGGCGCTGACGAGCAGTACTTC
>TRBV21-1|TRBJ2-1|.|.
CASSNPGQRGGYNEQFF
TGTGCCAGCAGCAATCCCGGCCAGCGGGGTGGGTACAATGAGCAGTTCTTC
>TRBV28|TRBJ2-2|.|TRBD1
CASTTGGSTGELFF
TGTGCCAGCACTACAGGGGGGAGCACCGGGGAGCTGTTTTTT
>TRBV6-6|TRBJ1-5|once|.
CASSYPGPTQPQHF
TGTGCCAGCAGTTACCCGGGACCTACCCAGCCCCAGCATTTT
>TRBV27|TRBJ1-4|.|.
CASSLQGTNEKLFF
TGTGCCAGCAGTTTACAGGGAACTAATGAAAAACTGTTTTTT
>TRBV7-2|TRBJ2-7|once|TRBD2
CASSQEGAGWYEQYF
TGTGCCAGCAGCCAGGAGGGAGCGGGGTGGTACGAGCAGTACTTC
>TRBV7-2|TRBJ1-3|.|TRBD1
CASSLAGNRGPGNTIYF
TGTGCCAGCAGCTTAGCTGGTAACAGGGGACCGGGAAACACCATATATTTT
>TRBV5-8|TRBJ1-3|.|.
CASSKKGGATGNTIYF
TGTGCCAGCAGCAAAAAAGGGGGGGCCACTGGAAACACCATATATTTT
>TRBV5-1|TRBJ1-1|.|.
CASSLGTNTEAFF
TGCGCCAGCAGCTTGGGGACGAACACTGAAGCTTTCTTT